This T cell receptor beta chain was recovered during a study of T cell responses to AZD1222 COVID-19 vaccine. Whole-study findings and limits: The study sampled repertoires only after the peak T cell response. When two AZD1222 doses had been given, Spike-specific TCR breadth and depth rose. Mostly white British, mostly female donors; authors suggested clonal diversity may be underestimated. Nearly half of the spike-specific TCRs reportedly recognize variant regions that carry no mutations.

Concerning this clone itself: Its antigen is not identified.

This table comes from immunoSEQ multiplex PCR, and its TCRdb copy is limited to in-frame clones, with some not included. The sample records 180,000 or so clones, around 90% being singletons. Material: peripheral blood, obtained 28 days after the second dose of the MenACWY control vaccine. The TCR sequence derives from an adult who received the MenACWY meningococcal vaccine as a control.

Here the CDR3 reads CASSEREGFKFF. In nucleotides, the CDR3 is TGTGCCAGCTCCGAGCGGGAGGGTTTTAAGTTCTTC. This sequence joins TRBV2 and TRBJ2-1; 10 bases are shared with TRBD2. Losses at the gene ends were 8 bases for V and 14 bases for J; bases not matched to a gene: 9. Looked up from germline, CDR1 is SNHLY and CDR2 is FYNNEI. CDR3 size: 12 residues.